In this sample, the clone carrying this T cell receptor (beta chain) turned up a few times. The sample comes from a study of identical twins. TCRdb re-derived calls from the 5' RACE reads in MiXCR, one entry per CDR3 protein. The table has about 690,000 distinct CDR3 sequences, less than 7% seen once. Trimming pared 3 bases from V and 6 bases from J, leaving 12 bases between. There are 14 residues in the CDR3. Germline CDR1 reads MNHEY; CDR2 reads SVGAGI. The origin of this receptor is a man aged 18-30 years in good health. Sample: naive T cells sorted from blood. The rearrangement joins TRBV6-5 to TRBJ2-1; weak D call: TRBD1 (6 bases). The CDR3 DNA sequence: TGTGCCAGCAGTTATACCTCAGGGGTCAATGAGCAGTTCTTC. The encoded protein is CASSYTSGVNEQFF.